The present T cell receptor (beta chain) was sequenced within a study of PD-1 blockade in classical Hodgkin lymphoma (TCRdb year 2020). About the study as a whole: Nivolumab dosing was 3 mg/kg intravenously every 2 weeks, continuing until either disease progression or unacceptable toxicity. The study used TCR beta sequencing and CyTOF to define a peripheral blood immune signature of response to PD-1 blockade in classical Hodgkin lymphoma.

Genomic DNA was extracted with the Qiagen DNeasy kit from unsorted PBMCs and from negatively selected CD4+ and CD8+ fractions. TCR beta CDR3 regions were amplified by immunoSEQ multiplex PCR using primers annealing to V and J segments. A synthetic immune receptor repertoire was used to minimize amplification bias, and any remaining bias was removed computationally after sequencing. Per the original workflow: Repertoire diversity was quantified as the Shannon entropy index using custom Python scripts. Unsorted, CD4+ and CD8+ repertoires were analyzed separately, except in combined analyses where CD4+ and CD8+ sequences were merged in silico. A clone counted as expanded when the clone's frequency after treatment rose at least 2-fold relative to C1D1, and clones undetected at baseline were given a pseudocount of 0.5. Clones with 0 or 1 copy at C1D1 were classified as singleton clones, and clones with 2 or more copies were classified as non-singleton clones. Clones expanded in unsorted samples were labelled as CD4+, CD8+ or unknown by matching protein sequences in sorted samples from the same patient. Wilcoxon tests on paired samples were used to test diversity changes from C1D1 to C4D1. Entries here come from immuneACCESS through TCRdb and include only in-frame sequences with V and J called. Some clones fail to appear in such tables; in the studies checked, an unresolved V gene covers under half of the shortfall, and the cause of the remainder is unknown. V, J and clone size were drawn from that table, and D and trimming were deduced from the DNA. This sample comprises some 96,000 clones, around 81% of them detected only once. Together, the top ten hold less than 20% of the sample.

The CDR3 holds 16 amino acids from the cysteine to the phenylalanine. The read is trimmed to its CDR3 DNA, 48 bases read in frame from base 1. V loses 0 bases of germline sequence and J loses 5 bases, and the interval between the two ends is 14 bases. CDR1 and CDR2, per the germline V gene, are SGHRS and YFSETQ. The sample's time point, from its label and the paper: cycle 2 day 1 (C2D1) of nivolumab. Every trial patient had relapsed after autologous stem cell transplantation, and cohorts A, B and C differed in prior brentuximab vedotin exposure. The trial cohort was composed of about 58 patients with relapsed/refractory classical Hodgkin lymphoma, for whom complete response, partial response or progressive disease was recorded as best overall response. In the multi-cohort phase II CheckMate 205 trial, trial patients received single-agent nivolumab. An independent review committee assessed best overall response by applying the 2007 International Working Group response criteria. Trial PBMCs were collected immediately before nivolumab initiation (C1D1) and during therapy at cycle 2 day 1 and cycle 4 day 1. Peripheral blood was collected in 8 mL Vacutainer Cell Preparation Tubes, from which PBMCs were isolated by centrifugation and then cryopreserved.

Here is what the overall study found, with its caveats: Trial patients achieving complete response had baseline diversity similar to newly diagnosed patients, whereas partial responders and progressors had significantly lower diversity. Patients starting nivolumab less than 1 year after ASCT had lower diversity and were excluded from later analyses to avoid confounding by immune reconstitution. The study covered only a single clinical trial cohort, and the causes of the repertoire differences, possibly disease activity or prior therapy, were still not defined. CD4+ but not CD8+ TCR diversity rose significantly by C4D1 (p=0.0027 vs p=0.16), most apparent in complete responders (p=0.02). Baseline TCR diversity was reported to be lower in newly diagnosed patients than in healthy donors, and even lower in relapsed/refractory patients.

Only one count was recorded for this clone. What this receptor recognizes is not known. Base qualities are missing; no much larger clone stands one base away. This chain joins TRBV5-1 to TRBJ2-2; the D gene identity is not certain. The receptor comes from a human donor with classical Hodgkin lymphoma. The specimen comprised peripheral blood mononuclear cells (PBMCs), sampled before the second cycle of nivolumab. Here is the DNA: TGCGCCAGCAGCTTGGGGTTGAGCCGTGAGACCGGGGAGCTGTTTTTT. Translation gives CASSLGLSRETGELFF.